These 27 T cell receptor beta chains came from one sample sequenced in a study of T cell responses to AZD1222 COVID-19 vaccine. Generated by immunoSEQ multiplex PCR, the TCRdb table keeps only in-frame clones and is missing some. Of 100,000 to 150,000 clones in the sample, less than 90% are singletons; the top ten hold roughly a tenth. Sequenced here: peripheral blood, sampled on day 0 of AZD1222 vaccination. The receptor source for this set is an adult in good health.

The CDR3 loop reads CATCKQGENTEAFF. The CDR3 DNA follows: TGTGCCACCTGCAAACAGGGGGAGAACACTGAAGCTTTCTTT. This chain joins TRBV15 and TRBJ1-1, with 8 bases matching TRBD1. The CDR3 is 14 residues long. Trimming took 8 bases from V and 1 from J; bases not matched to a gene: 6. Germline V gives CDR1 LNHNV, CDR2 YYDKDF (reference sequence).

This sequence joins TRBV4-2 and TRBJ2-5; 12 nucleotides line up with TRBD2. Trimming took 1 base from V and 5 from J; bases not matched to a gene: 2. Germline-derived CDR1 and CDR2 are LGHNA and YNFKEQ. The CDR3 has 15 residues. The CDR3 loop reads CASSQASGGAETQYF. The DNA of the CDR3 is TGTGCCAGCAGCCAAGCTAGCGGGGGGGCCGAGACCCAGTACTTC.

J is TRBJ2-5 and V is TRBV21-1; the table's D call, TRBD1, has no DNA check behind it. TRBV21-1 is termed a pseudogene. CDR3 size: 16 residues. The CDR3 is CASSKRSRNTQETQYF. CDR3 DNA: TGTGCCAGCAGCAAACGCAGCAGGAACACTCAAGAGACCCAGTACTTC.

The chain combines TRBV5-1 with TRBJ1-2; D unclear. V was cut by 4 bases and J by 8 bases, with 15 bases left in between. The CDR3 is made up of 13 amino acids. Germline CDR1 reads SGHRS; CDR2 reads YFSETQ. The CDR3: CASSQDNLGGYTF. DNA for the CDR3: TGCGCCAGCAGCCAAGACAACCTGGGGGGCTACACCTTC.

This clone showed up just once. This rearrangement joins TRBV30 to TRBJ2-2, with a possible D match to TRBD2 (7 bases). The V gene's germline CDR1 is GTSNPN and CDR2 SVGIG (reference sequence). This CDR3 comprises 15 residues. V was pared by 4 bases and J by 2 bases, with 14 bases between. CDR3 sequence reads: CAWTRGGVNTGELFF. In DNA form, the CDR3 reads TGTGCCTGGACCCGAGGGGGGGTTAACACCGGGGAGCTGTTTTTT.

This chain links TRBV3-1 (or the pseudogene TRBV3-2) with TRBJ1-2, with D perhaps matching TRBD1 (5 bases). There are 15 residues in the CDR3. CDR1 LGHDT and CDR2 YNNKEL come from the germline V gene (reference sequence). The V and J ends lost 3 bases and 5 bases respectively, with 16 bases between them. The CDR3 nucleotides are TGTGCCAGCAGCCAGGACTGGGGGGGAGGATATGGCTACACCTTC. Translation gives CASSQDWGGGYGYTF.

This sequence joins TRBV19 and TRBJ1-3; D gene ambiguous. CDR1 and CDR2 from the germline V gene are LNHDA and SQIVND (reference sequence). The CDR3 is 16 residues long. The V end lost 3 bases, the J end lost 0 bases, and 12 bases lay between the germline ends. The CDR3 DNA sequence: TGTGCCAGTAGTATCCCCCGCGGCAGCTCTGGAAACACCATATATTTT. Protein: CASSIPRGSSGNTIYF.

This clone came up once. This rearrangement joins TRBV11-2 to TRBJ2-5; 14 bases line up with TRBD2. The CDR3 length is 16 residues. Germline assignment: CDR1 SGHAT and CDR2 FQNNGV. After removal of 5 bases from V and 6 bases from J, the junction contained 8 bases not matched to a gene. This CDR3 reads CASSKGLAGAFKTQYF. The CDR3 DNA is TGTGCCAGCAGCAAGGGACTAGCGGGAGCCTTTAAGACCCAGTACTTC.

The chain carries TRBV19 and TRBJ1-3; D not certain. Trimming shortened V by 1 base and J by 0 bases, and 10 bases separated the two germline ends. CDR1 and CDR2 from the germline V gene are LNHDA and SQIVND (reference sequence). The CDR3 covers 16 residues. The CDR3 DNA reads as TGTGCCAGTAGTATAGGTCGGATTTACTCTGGAAACACCATATATTTT. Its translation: CASSIGRIYSGNTIYF. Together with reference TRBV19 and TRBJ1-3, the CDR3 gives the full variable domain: DGGITQSPKYLFRKEGQNVTLSCEQNLNHDAMYWYRQDPGQGLRLIYYSQIVNDFQKGDIAEGYSVSREKKESFPLTVTSAQKNPTAFYLCASSIGRIYSGNTIYFGEGSWLTVV.

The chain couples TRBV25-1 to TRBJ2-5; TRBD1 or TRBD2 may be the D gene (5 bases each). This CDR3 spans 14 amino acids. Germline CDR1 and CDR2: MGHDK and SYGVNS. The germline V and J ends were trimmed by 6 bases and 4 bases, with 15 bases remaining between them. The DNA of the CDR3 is TGTGCCAGCAGCGACATGGGGGATGGAGAGACCCAGTACTTC. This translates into CASSDMGDGETQYF.

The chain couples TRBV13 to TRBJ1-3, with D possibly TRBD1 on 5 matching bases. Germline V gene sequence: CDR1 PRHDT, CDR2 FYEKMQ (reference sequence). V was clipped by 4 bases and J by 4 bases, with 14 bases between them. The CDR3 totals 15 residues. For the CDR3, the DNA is TGTGCCAGCAGCTCAGCCGGGACGGACGGAAACACCATATATTTT. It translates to CASSSAGTDGNTIYF. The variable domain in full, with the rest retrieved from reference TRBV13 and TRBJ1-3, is AAGVIQSPRHLIKEKRETATLKCYPIPRHDTVYWYQQGPGQDPQFLISFYEKMQSDKGSIPDRFSAQQFSDYHSELNMSSLELGDSALYFCASSSAGTDGNTIYFGEGSWLTVV.

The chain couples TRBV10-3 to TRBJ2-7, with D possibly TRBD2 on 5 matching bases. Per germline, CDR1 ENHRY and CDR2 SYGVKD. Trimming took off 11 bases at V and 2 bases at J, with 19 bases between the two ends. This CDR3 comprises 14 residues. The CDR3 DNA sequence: TGTGCCGTCAAACTAGGACCTGGCCCCTACGAGCAGTACTTC. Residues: CAVKLGPGPYEQYF.

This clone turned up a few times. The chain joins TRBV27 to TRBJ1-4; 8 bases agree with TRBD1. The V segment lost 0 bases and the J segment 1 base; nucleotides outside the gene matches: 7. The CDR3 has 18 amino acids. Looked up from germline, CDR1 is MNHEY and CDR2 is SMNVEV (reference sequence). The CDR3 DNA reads TGTGCCAGCAGTTTATCCCCCCTTGGACAGGGAACTAATGAAAAACTGTTTTTT. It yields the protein CASSLSPLGQGTNEKLFF.

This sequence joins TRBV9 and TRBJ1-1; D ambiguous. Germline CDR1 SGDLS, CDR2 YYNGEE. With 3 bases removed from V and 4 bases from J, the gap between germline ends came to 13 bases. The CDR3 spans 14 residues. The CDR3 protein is CASSATGSGTEAFF. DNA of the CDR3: TGTGCCAGCAGCGCAACGGGCTCCGGCACTGAAGCTTTCTTT.

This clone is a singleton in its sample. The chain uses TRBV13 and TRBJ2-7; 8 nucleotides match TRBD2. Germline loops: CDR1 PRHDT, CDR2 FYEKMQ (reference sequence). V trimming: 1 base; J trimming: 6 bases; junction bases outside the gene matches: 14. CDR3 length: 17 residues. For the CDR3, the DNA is TGTGCCAGCAGCTTAGTTGTTATGAAGCGGGGGACTCGCGAGCAGTACTTC. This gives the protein CASSLVVMKRGTREQYF.

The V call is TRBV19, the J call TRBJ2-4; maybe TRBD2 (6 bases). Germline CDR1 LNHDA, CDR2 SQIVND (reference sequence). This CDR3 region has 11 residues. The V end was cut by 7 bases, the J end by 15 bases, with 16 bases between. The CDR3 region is CASTRPGVLYF. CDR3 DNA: TGTGCCAGTACCCGCCCGGGAGTCCTGTACTTC.

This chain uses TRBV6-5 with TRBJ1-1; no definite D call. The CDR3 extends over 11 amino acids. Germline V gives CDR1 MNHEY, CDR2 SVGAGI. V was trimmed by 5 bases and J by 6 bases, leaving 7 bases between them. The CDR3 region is CASSMASEAFF. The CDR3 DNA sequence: TGTGCCAGCAGTATGGCTTCTGAAGCTTTCTTT.

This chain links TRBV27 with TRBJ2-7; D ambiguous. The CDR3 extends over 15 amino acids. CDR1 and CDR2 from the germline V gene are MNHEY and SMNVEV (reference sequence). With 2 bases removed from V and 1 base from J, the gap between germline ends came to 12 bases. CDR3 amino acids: CASSLRPGRSYEQYF. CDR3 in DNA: TGTGCCAGCAGTTTACGGCCGGGCCGATCCTACGAGCAGTACTTC.

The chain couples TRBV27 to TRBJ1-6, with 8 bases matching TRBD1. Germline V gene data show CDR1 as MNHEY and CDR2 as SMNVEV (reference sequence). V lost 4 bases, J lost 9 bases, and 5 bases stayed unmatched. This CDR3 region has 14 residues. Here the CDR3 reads CASSSLDRGSPLHF. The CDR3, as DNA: TGTGCCAGCAGTTCCCTCGACAGGGGTTCACCCCTCCACTTT.

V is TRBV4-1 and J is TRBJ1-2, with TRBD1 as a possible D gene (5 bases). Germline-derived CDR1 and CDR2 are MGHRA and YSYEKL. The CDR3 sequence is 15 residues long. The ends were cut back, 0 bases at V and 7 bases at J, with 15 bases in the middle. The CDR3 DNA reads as TGCGCCAGCAGCCAAGATCAGTTAGGGGCGAGTGGCTACACCTTC. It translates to CASSQDQLGASGYTF.

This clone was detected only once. CDR3 loop: CASSDRGDDEQYF. CDR3 in DNA: TGCGCCAGCAGTGACCGGGGGGACGACGAGCAGTACTTC. The chain recombines TRBV10-2 with TRBJ2-7; 7 bases match TRBD2. Germline V gives CDR1 WSHSY, CDR2 SAAADI. V trimming: 3 bases; J trimming: 5 bases; junction bases outside the gene matches: 4. This CDR3 region has 13 residues.

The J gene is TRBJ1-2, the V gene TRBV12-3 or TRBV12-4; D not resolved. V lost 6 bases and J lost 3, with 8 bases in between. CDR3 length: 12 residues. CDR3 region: CASSLEDYGYTF. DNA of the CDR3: TGTGCCAGCAGCCTAGAGGACTATGGCTACACCTTC.

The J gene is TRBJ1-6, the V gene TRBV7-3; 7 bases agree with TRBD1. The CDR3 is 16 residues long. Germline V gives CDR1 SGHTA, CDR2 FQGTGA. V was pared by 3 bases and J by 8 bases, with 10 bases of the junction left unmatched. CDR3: CASSFDGAGGYSPLHF. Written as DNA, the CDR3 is TGTGCCAGCAGCTTTGACGGGGCAGGGGGTTATTCACCCCTCCACTTT.

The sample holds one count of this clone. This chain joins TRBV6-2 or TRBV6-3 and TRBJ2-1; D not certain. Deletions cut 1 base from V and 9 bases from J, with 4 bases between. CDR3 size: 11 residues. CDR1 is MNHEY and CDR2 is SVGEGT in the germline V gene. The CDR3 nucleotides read TGTGCCAGCAGTTACTTTGGTGAGCAGTTCTTC. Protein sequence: CASSYFGEQFF.

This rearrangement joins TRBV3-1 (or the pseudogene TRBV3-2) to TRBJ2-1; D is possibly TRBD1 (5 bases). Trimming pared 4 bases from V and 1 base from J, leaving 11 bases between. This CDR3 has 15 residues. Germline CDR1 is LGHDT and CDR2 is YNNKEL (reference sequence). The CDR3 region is CASSPAGNSYNEQFF. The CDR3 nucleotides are TGTGCCAGCAGCCCCGCAGGGAATTCCTACAATGAGCAGTTCTTC.

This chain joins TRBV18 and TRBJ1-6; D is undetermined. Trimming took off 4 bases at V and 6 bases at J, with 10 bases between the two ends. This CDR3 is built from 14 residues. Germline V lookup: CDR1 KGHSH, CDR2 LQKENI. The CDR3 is CASSLQEANSPLHF. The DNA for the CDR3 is TGTGCCAGCTCACTCCAGGAGGCTAATTCACCCCTCCACTTT.

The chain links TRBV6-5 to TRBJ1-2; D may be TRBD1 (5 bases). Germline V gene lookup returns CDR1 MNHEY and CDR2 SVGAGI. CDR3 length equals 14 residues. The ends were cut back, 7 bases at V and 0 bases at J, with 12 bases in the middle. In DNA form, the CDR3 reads TGTGCCAGCAAGCCCAGGGTTGCTAACTATGGCTACACCTTC. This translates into CASKPRVANYGYTF.